This T cell receptor (beta chain) was sequenced during a study of CD8 T cells in ankylosing spondylitis (dated by TCRdb to 2017 to 2019). Concerning the study at large: The study set out to find disease-linked TCR variants by profiling T cell receptor beta repertoires in ankylosing spondylitis patients and healthy donors. The whole study cohort included about a hundred healthy donors and around 24 ankylosing spondylitis patients. Peripheral blood was sampled, and synovial fluid was additionally collected from ankylosing spondylitis patients.

What the work shows at the level of the full study, not this receptor alone: A TCR beta motif of several highly homologous amino acid variants appeared characteristic of blood from ankylosing spondylitis patients. A CD8+ phenotype was shown by the disease-linked clones, which were found at relatively low frequencies in peripheral blood. According to the report, matched synovial fluid samples from ankylosing spondylitis patients were significantly enriched for the disease-linked clones. Some TCR beta motif variants had previously been reported in synovial fluid and blood of reactive arthritis patients, which suggested common disease-initiation mechanisms.

From cysteine to phenylalanine, the CDR3 is 15 amino acids long. The kept DNA is CDR3 alone, 45 bases in frame from the first base. Between the V and J ends, shortened by 4 bases and 0 bases respectively, the junction contains 13 bases. CDR1 and CDR2 are drawn from the germline V gene: LGHNA, YNFKEQ. Sequencing was performed on an Illumina HiSeq 2500. TCR beta libraries were prepared by quantitative 5'-RACE with molecular barcodes. For the original study's pipeline: A new computational method based on a probabilistic model of VDJ rearrangement was used to identify disease-linked TCR variants. The public reads were quality trimmed at Q25 with fastp and then assembled into clones with MiXCR by TCRdb, keeping productive beta chains. Every entry covers one CDR3 protein and lists the most common genes and DNA from its rows. These V and J calls derive from TCRdb rather than the authors' analysis. The sample table shows about 800,000 distinct CDR3 sequences, and 12% are seen once. The ten largest make up 0.51% of the sample.

This clonotype was counted only a few times. Its antigen remains undetermined. No qualities accompany the bases; no much larger clone lies one base away. This sequence uses TRBV4-2 and TRBJ2-7; the D region possibly corresponds to TRBD2 (5 bases align). Sequenced material: blood, either unsorted or a sorted T cell fraction (not recorded which). This sequence originates from a male donor with ankylosing spondylitis. The CDR3 sequence is CASSLTTTSSYEQYF. The sequence in DNA is TGTGCCAGCAGCCTGACTACGACGAGCTCCTACGAGCAGTACTTC.